One sample yielded the 5 T cell receptor beta chains listed below, sequenced in a study of shared clonotypes between healthy human individuals. Profiled with immunoSEQ multiplex PCR; TCRdb holds only in-frame clones, not every one. The repertoire holds about 1 million clones, with about 75% as singletons. Specimen: memory CD4+ T cells sorted from blood. Subset noted: CD45RA-negative fraction. Source of these receptors: a man between 18 and 35 years old in good health.

To note about this clone: Different DNA sequences within this sample yield the same CDR3. This rearrangement joins TRBV20-1 to TRBJ2-5, with D unresolved. Germline V gene lookup returns CDR1 DFQATT and CDR2 SNEGSKA (reference sequence). The V end lost 4 bases, the J end lost 5 bases, and 5 bases lay between the germline ends. The CDR3 extends over 10 amino acids. The CDR3 reads CSAKGETQYF. Here the CDR3 DNA reads TGCAGTGCTAAGGGCGAGACCCAGTACTTC.

The rearrangement joins TRBV4-3 to TRBJ2-4; TRBD1 agrees at 7 bases. Losses at the gene ends were 0 bases for V and 9 bases for J; bases not matched to a gene: 8. The CDR3 consists of 15 residues. Germline CDR1 LGHNA, CDR2 YSLEER. This CDR3 is CASSQERQGGGIQYF. Written as DNA, the CDR3 is TGCGCCAGCAGCCAAGAAAGACAGGGTGGTGGCATTCAGTACTTC.

The chain employs TRBV28 and TRBJ2-7; no clear D. CDR1 is MDHEN, CDR2 SYDVKM, per germline. The CDR3 has 14 amino acids. V was clipped by 7 bases and J by 0 bases, with 13 bases between them. The CDR3 DNA follows: TGTGCCAGCATCCAGGACGGATCCTCCTACGAGCAGTACTTC. Residues: CASIQDGSSYEQYF.

This chain uses TRBV6-6 with TRBJ2-5, with 7 bases lining up with TRBD2. The germline V gene has CDR1 MNHNY and CDR2 SVGAGI (reference sequence). Unmatched junction bases numbered 4, after V lost 0 bases and J lost 3 bases. The CDR3 extends over 15 amino acids. For the CDR3, the DNA is TGTGCCAGCAGTTACTCGGGACTACCTAAAGAGACCCAGTACTTC. Protein sequence: CASSYSGLPKETQYF.

The chain couples TRBV10-1 to TRBJ2-3; 8 bases are shared with TRBD2. The CDR3 extends over 19 amino acids. The V and J ends lost 2 bases and 4 bases, in that order; junction bases with no gene match: 17. Germline-derived CDR1 and CDR2 are WNHNN and SYGVQD (reference sequence). This chain's CDR3 is CASSEGLSLAGRFSDTQYF. The CDR3 DNA reads TGCGCCAGCAGTGAGGGGTTGTCCCTAGCGGGTCGATTCTCAGATACGCAGTATTTT.